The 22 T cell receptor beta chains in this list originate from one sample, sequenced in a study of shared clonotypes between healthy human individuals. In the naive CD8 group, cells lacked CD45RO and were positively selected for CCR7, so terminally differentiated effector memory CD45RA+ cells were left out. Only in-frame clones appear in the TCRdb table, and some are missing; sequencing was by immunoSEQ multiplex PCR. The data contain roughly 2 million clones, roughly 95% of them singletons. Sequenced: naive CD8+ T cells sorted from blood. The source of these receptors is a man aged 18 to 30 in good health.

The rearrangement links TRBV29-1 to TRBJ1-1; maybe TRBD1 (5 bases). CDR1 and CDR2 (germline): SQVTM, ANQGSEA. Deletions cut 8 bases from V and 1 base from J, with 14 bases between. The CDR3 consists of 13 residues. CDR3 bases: TGCAGCTTTTCGTGGGGCGCGAACACTGAAGCTTTCTTT. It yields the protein CSFSWGANTEAFF.

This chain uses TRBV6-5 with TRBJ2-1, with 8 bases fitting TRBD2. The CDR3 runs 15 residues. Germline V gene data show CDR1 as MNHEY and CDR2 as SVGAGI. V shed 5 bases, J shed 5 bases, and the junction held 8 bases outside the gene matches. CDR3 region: CASSRLAGLDNEQFF. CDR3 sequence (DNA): TGTGCCAGCAGTCGCCTAGCGGGCCTAGACAATGAGCAGTTCTTC.

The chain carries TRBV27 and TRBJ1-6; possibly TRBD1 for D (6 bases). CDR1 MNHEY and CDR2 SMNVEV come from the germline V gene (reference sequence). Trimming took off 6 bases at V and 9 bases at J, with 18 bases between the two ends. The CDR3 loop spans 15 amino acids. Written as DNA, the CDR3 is TGTGCCAGCAGAGGTCAGGGGTCATTCGGTTCACCCCTCCACTTT. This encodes CASRGQGSFGSPLHF.

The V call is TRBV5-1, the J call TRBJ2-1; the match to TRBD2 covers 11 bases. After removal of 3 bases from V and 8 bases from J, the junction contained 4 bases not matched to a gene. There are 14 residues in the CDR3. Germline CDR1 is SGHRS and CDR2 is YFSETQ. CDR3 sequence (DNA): TGCGCCAGCAGCTATCTTAGCGGGAGGGATGAGCAGTTCTTC. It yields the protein CASSYLSGRDEQFF.

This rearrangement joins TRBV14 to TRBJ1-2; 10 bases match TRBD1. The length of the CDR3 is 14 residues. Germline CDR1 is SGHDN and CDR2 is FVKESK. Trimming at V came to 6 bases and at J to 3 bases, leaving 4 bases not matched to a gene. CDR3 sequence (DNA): TGTGCCAGCAGATGGACAGGGGGTGACTATGGCTACACCTTC. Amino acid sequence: CASRWTGGDYGYTF.

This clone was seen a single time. The CDR3 bases are TGTGCCAGCAGCCAACAGGGGGCGGGCGGGGAGCTGTTTTTT. Its protein is CASSQQGAGGELFF. This chain connects TRBV28 to TRBJ2-2; TRBD1 agrees at 9 bases. Germline lookup yields CDR1 MDHEN and CDR2 SYDVKM. J was trimmed by 7 bases and V by 6 bases; bases with no gene match: 6. CDR3 length: 14 residues.

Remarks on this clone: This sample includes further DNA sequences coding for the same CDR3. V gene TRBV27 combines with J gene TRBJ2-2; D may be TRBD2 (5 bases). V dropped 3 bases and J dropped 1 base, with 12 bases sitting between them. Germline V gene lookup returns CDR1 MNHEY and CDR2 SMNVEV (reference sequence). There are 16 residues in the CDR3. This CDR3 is CASSFSAGENTGELFF. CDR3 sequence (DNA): TGTGCCAGCAGTTTCTCGGCCGGGGAGAACACCGGGGAGCTGTTTTTT.

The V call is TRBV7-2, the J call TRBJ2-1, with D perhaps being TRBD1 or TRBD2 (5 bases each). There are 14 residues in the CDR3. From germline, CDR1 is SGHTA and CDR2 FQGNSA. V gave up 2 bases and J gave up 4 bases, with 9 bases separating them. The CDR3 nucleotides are TGTGCCAGCAGCTTAATCGGGGCATACAATGAGCAGTTCTTC. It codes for CASSLIGAYNEQFF.

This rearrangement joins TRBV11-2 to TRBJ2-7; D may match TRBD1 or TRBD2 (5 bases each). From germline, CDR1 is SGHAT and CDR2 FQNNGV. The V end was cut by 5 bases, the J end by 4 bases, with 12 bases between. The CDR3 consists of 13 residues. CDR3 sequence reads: CASSPWDEYEQYF. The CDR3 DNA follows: TGTGCCAGCAGCCCCTGGGACGAATACGAGCAGTACTTC.

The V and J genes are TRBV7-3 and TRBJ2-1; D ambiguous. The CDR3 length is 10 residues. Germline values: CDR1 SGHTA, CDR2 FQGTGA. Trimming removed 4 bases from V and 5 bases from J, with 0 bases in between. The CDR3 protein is CASSYNEQFF. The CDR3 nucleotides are TGTGCCAGCAGCTACAATGAGCAGTTCTTC.

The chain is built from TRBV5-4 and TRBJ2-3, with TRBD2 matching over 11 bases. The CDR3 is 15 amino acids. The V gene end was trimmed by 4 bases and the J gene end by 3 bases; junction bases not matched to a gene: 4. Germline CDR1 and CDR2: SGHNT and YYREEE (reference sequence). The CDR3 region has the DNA TGTGCCAGCAGCGGTTCTAGCGGGGGGACAGATACGCAGTATTTT. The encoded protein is CASSGSSGGTDTQYF.

The CDR3 DNA follows: TGTGCCAGCAGCTTGGGTAGTGGAGACAATGAGCAGTTCTTC. It codes for CASSLGSGDNEQFF. This chain links TRBV5-4 with TRBJ2-1; the D is unclear. V lost 0 bases and J lost 5, with 9 bases in between. CDR3 length: 14 residues. Looked up from germline, CDR1 is SGHNT and CDR2 is YYREEE (reference sequence).

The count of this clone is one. The CDR3 DNA sequence: TGTGCCAGCAGCTTGGCAACGGGGATGTACAATGAGCAGTTCTTC. Translation gives CASSLATGMYNEQFF. V and J are TRBV5-6 and TRBJ2-1; weak D call: TRBD2 (5 bases). The ends were cut back, 0 bases at V and 4 bases at J, with 11 bases in the middle. From germline, CDR1 is SGHDT and CDR2 YYEEEE. The CDR3 is 15 amino acids.

CDR3: CASSYSFSLSYEQYF. The CDR3, as DNA: TGTGCCAGCAGTTACTCGTTTTCACTCTCCTACGAGCAGTACTTC. The chain joins TRBV6-5 to TRBJ2-7; D unresolved. The V end was cut by 0 bases, the J end by 0 bases, with 9 bases between. Germline V gene data show CDR1 as MNHEY and CDR2 as SVGAGI. The CDR3 runs to 15 residues.

The CDR3 region has the DNA TGTGCCAGCATGATTTTGGGAGAGCTGTTTTTT. Its translation is CASMILGELFF. V is TRBV6-1 and J is TRBJ2-2, with D unresolved. Germline assignment: CDR1 MNHNS and CDR2 SASEGT. The CDR3 has 11 amino acids. Trimming cost V 7 bases and J 11 bases, with 11 bases left between them.

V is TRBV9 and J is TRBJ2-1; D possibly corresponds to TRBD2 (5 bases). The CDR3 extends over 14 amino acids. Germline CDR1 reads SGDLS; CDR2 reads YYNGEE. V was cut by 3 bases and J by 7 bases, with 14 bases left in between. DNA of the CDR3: TGTGCCAGCAGCGGGGCGGGTGATGAGAATGAGCAGTTCTTC. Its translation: CASSGAGDENEQFF.

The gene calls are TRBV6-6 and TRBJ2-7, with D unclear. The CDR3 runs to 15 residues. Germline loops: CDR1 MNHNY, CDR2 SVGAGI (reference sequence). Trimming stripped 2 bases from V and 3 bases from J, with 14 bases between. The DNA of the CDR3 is TGTGCCAGCAGTTACGGAAACTTAGGGTACTACGAGCAGTACTTC. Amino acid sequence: CASSYGNLGYYEQYF.

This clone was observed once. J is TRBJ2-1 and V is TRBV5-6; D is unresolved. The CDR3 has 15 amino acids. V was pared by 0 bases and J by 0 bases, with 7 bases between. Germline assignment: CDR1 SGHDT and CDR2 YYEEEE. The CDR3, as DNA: TGTGCCAGCAGCTTGGAGGCCAGCTCCTACAATGAGCAGTTCTTC. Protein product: CASSLEASSYNEQFF.

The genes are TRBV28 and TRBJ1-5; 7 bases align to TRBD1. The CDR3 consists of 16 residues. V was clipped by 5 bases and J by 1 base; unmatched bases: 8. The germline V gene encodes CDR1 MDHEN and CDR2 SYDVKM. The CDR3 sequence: CASSARQGFSNQPQHF. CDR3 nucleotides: TGTGCCAGCAGTGCCCGACAGGGATTCAGCAATCAGCCCCAGCATTTT.

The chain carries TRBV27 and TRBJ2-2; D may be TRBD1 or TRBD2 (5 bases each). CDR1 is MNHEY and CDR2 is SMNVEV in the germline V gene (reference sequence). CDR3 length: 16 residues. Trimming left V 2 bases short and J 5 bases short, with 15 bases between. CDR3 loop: CASSLKAGSSTGELFF. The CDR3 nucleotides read TGTGCCAGCAGTTTAAAGGCAGGGAGCAGTACCGGGGAGCTGTTTTTT.

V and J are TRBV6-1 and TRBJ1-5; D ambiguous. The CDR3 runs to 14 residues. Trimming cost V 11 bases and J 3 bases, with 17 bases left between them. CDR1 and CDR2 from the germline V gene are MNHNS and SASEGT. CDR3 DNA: TGTGCCGTCATAGGGCCAGGCTTCAATCAGCCCCAGCATTTT. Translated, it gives CAVIGPGFNQPQHF.

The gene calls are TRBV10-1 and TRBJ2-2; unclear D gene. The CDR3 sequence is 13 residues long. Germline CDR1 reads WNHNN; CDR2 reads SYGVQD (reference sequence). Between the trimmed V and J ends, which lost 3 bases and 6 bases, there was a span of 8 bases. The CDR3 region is CASSDAESGELFF. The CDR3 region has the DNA TGCGCCAGCAGTGATGCTGAATCCGGGGAGCTGTTTTTT.